This T cell receptor beta chain was documented in a study of blood T cell repertoires in COVID-19. About the research overall: Some COVID-19 samples were acute and others convalescent; all came from the United States, Italy and Spain. From T cells, B-cell-depleted T cells, or PBMCs came the material, which was cDNA or gDNA.

Germline CDR1 reads LNHDA; CDR2 reads SQIVND (reference sequence). This CDR3 spans 17 amino acids. V was shortened by 5 bases and J by 0 bases, with 14 bases between the two germline ends. In the original analysis: The assay estimated nucleated cells by amplifying reference gene primers. Using immunoSEQ multiplex PCR, the repertoire was profiled, and TCRdb retains in-frame clones only, with some absent. V and J calls plus clone size are reproduced from that table; the DNA served to infer D and trimming. This table has more than 150,000 clones, 85% to 90% appearing once. The J gene is TRBJ2-6, the V gene TRBV19; the D gene is possibly TRBD1 (6 bases). Sequenced sample: peripheral blood. The clonotype comes from a woman aged 18-35 years who had recovered from COVID-19. For the CDR3, the DNA is TGTGCCAGTAGTGCACGGACAGTAAGCTCTGGGGCCAACGTCCTGACTTTC. Its protein product is CASSARTVSSGANVLTF.